Listed below are T cell receptor beta chains from one sample, sequenced in a study of blood T cell repertoires in COVID-19. Here immunoSEQ multiplex PCR was the method, and the copy in TCRdb shows in-frame clones only, minus some. Here the sample spans fewer than 65,000 clones, roughly nine tenths being singletons. Material for sequencing was peripheral blood. These receptors all stem from a human donor with acute or convalescent COVID-19. The donor label of this sample is uncertain. The CDR3 runs from the conserved cysteine through the conserved F or W. Fields, in order: clone size, J gene, D gene, V gene, CDR3 DNA, CDR3 protein. D genes are given only for firm matches. Size values are once, few and many counts, or a class for expanded clones, and some rows have none.

clone size: .
J gene: TRBJ1-5
D gene: .
V gene: TRBV10-3
CDR3 DNA: TGTGCCATCAGTGAGTCCTCGACAGCACAGCCCCAGCATTTT
CDR3 protein: CAISESSTAQPQHF

clone size: once
J gene: TRBJ1-5
D gene: TRBD1
V gene: TRBV27
CDR3 DNA: TGTGCCAGCAGTTTCACAGGGGACAGACAGCCCCAGCATTTT
CDR3 protein: CASSFTGDRQPQHF

clone size: .
J gene: TRBJ2-3
D gene: .
V gene: TRBV20-1
CDR3 DNA: TGCAGTGCTCCTACGGTAGATACGCAGTATTTT
CDR3 protein: CSAPTVDTQYF

clone size: .
J gene: TRBJ2-5
D gene: TRBD1
V gene: TRBV19
CDR3 DNA: TGTGCCAGTAGTATAGTGGGACAGGGGGTTGAGACCCAGTACTTC
CDR3 protein: CASSIVGQGVETQYF

clone size: .
J gene: TRBJ1-4
D gene: TRBD1
V gene: TRBV7-7
CDR3 DNA: TGTGCCAGCAGCTTATTTACAGGGGCTAATGAAAAACTGTTTTTT
CDR3 protein: CASSLFTGANEKLFF

clone size: once
J gene: TRBJ1-5
D gene: .
V gene: TRBV6-5
CDR3 DNA: TGTGCCAGCGCTAACTCGGCGGGTCAGCCCCAGCATTTT
CDR3 protein: CASANSAGQPQHF

clone size: .
J gene: TRBJ1-6
D gene: TRBD1
V gene: TRBV10-3
CDR3 DNA: TGTGCCATCAAGGAAACAGGGGATAATTCACCCCTCCACTTT
CDR3 protein: CAIKETGDNSPLHF

clone size: .
J gene: TRBJ1-2
D gene: .
V gene: TRBV19
CDR3 DNA: TGTGCCAGTAGTATTCGCGGGGAGGACTATGGCTACACCTTC
CDR3 protein: CASSIRGEDYGYTF

clone size: .
J gene: TRBJ2-4
D gene: .
V gene: TRBV6-5
CDR3 DNA: TGTGCCAGCAGCCCCAGACGAACGGGAAACATTCAGTACTTC
CDR3 protein: CASSPRRTGNIQYF

clone size: .
J gene: TRBJ2-6
D gene: .
V gene: TRBV7-6
CDR3 DNA: TGTGCCAGCAGCCTCAGCTCTGGGGCCAACGTCCTGACTTTC
CDR3 protein: CASSLSSGANVLTF

clone size: .
J gene: TRBJ2-5
D gene: TRBD2
V gene: TRBV7-9
CDR3 DNA: TGTGCCAGCAGCTTCGTTGCGGGAGGGCCGGGTGAGACCCAGTACTTC
CDR3 protein: CASSFVAGGPGETQYF

clone size: .
J gene: TRBJ2-5
D gene: .
V gene: TRBV7-6
CDR3 DNA: TGTGCCAGCAGCTCGGTCCTCGTGACCCAGTACTTC
CDR3 protein: CASSSVLVTQYF

clone size: .
J gene: TRBJ1-3
D gene: TRBD1
V gene: TRBV7-2
CDR3 DNA: TGTGCCAGCAGCTCGACTGAGCGGGACAGGGGAAACACCATATATTTT
CDR3 protein: CASSSTERDRGNTIYF

clone size: .
J gene: TRBJ1-6
D gene: .
V gene: TRBV10-2
CDR3 DNA: TGCGCCAGCACCGCTCGGGGTTCAAATTCACCCCTCCACTTT
CDR3 protein: CASTARGSNSPLHF

clone size: .
J gene: TRBJ1-2
D gene: .
V gene: TRBV20-1
CDR3 DNA: TGCAGTGCTAGTCTCCTGTCAGGGGTCGATTATGGCTACACCTTC
CDR3 protein: CSASLLSGVDYGYTF

clone size: .
J gene: TRBJ2-5
D gene: TRBD2
V gene: TRBV30
CDR3 DNA: TGTGCCTGGAGTGTTTCGCGGGGGGGGCGGTGGCAAGAGACCCAGTACTTC
CDR3 protein: CAWSVSRGGRWQETQYF

clone size: .
J gene: TRBJ2-1
D gene: TRBD2
V gene: TRBV7-8
CDR3 DNA: TGTGCCAGCACCAAAAATAGCGGGGTCAACTCCTACAATGAGCAGTTCTTC
CDR3 protein: CASTKNSGVNSYNEQFF

clone size: .
J gene: TRBJ1-1
D gene: TRBD1
V gene: TRBV3-1/TRBV3-2
CDR3 DNA: TGTGCCAGCAGCCAAGATCGATTTTACAGGGGGCATAACACTGAAGCTTTCTTT
CDR3 protein: CASSQDRFYRGHNTEAFF

clone size: .
J gene: TRBJ2-1
D gene: TRBD2
V gene: TRBV27
CDR3 DNA: TGTGCCAGCACTAGACTAGCGGGAACTTACAATGAGCAGTTCTTC
CDR3 protein: CASTRLAGTYNEQFF

clone size: .
J gene: TRBJ1-3
D gene: .
V gene: TRBV19
CDR3 DNA: TGTGCCAGTAGTATAGGGCAGGACAACTACTCTGGAAACACCATATATTTT
CDR3 protein: CASSIGQDNYSGNTIYF

clone size: .
J gene: TRBJ1-4
D gene: .
V gene: TRBV7-9
CDR3 DNA: TGTGCCAGCAGCTTCCAAGGGGTCGGTGAAAAACTGTTTTTT
CDR3 protein: CASSFQGVGEKLFF

clone size: .
J gene: TRBJ2-5
D gene: .
V gene: TRBV4-2
CDR3 DNA: TGTGCCAGCAGCCAAGTGGGCAGCCAAGAGACCCAGTACTTC
CDR3 protein: CASSQVGSQETQYF

clone size: once
J gene: TRBJ2-1
D gene: TRBD2
V gene: TRBV5-1
CDR3 DNA: TGCGCCAGCAGCTTAGCGGGAAGCTCCTACAATGAGCAGTTCTTC
CDR3 protein: CASSLAGSSYNEQFF

clone size: .
J gene: TRBJ2-1
D gene: .
V gene: TRBV30
CDR3 DNA: TGTGCCTGGAGTGTGGGGGGTTCGCACAATGAGCAGTTCTTC
CDR3 protein: CAWSVGGSHNEQFF

clone size: .
J gene: TRBJ1-3
D gene: .
V gene: TRBV3-1/TRBV3-2
CDR3 DNA: TGTGCCAGCAGCCAAGATACAGGCGGAAACACCATATATTTT
CDR3 protein: CASSQDTGGNTIYF

clone size: .
J gene: TRBJ2-2
D gene: TRBD1
V gene: TRBV9
CDR3 DNA: TGTGCCAGCAGCCCGGAGATATACAGGGGCGGGGAGCTGTTTTTT
CDR3 protein: CASSPEIYRGGELFF